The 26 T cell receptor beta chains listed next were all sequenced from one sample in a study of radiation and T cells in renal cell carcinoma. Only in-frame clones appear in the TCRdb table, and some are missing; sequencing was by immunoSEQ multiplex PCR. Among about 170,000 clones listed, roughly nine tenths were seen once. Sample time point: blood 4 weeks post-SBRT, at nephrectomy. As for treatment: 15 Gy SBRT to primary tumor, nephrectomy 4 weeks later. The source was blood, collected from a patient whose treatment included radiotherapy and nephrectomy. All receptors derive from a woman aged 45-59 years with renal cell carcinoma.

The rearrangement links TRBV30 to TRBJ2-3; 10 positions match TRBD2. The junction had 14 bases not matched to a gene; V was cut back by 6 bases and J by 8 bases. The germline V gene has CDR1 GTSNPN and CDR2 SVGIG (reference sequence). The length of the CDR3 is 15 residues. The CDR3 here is CACSLSGGGFATQYF. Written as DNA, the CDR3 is TGTGCCTGCTCCTTAAGCGGGGGGGGTTTCGCTACGCAGTATTTT. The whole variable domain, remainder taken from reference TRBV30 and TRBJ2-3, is SQTIHQWPATLVQPVGSPLSLECTVEGTSNPNLYWYRQAAGRGLQLLFYSVGIGQISSEVPQNLSASRPQDRQFILSSKKLLLSDSGFYLCACSLSGGGFATQYFGPGTRLTVL.

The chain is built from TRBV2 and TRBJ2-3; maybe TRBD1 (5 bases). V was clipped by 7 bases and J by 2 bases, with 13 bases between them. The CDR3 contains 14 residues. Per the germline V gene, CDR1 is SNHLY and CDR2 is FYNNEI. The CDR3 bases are TGTGCCAGCACTTTGACAGAGGTCACAGATACGCAGTATTTT. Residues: CASTLTEVTDTQYF.

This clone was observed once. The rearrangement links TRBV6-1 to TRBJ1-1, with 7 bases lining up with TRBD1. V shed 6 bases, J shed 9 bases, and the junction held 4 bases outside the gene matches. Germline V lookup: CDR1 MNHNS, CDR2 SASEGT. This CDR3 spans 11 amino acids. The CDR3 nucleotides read TGTGCCAGCAGAGACAGGGCAAAAGCTTTCTTT. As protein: CASRDRAKAFF.

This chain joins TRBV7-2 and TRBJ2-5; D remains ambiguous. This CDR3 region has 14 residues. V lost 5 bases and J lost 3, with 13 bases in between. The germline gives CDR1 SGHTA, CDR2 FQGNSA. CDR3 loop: CASSHRTGEETQYF. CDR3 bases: TGTGCCAGCAGCCATAGGACGGGCGAAGAGACCCAGTACTTC.

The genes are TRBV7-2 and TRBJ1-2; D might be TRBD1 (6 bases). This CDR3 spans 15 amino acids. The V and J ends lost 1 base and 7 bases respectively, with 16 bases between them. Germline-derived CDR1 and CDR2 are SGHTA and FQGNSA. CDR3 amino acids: CASSLEGGLMRGYTF. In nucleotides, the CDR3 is TGTGCCAGCAGCTTAGAGGGGGGTTTAATGCGTGGCTACACCTTC.

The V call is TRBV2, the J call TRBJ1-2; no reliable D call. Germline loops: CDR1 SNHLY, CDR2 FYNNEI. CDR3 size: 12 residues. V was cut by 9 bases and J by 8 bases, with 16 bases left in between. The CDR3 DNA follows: TGTGCCAGTAACCTTCATGGGAAAGGCTACACCTTC. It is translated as CASNLHGKGYTF.

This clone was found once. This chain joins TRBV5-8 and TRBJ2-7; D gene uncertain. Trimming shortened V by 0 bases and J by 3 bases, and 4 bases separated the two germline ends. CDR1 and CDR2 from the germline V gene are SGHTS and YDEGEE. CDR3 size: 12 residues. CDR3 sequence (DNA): TGTGCCAGCAGCTTGGGAGGCTACGAGCAGTACTTC. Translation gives CASSLGGYEQYF.

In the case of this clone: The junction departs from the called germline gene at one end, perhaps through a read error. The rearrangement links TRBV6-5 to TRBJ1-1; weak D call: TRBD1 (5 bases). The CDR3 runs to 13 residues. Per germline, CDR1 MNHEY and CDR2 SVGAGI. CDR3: CANSYGGVSEAFF. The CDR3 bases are TGTGCCAACAGTTACGGAGGGGTTTCTGAAGCTTTCTTT.

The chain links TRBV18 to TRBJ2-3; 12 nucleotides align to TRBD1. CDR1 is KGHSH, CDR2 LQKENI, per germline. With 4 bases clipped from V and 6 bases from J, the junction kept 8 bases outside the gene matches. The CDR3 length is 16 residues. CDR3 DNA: TGTGCCAGCTCACTAGTCCCCGGGACAGGGGGCGATACGCAGTATTTT. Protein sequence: CASSLVPGTGGDTQYF.

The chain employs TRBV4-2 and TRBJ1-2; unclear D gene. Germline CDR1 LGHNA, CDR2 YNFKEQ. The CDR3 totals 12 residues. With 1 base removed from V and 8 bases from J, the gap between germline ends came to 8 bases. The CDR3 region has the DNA TGTGCCAGCAGCCAAGTCGAGAGGGGCTACACCTTC. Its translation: CASSQVERGYTF.

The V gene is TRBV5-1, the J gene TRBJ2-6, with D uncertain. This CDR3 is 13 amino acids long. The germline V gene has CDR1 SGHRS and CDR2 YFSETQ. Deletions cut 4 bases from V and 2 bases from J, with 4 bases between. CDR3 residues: CASSPAGANVLTF. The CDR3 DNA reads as TGCGCCAGCAGCCCCGCTGGGGCCAACGTCCTGACTTTC.

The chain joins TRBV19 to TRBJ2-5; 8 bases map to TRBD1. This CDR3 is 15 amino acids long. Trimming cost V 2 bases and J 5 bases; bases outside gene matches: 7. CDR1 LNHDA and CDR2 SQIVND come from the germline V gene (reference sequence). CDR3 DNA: TGTGCCAGTAGTATACAGACAGGGGTCCTGGAGACCCAGTACTTC. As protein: CASSIQTGVLETQYF. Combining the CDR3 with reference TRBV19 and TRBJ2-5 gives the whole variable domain DGGITQSPKYLFRKEGQNVTLSCEQNLNHDAMYWYRQDPGQGLRLIYYSQIVNDFQKGDIAEGYSVSREKKESFPLTVTSAQKNPTAFYLCASSIQTGVLETQYFGPGTRLLVL.

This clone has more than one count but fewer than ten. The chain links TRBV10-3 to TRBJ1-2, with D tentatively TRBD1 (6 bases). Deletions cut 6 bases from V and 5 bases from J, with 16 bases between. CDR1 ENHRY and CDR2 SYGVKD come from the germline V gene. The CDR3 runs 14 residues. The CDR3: CAISGEGQSYGYTF. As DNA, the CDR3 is TGTGCCATCAGCGGGGAAGGACAGTCGTATGGCTACACCTTC.

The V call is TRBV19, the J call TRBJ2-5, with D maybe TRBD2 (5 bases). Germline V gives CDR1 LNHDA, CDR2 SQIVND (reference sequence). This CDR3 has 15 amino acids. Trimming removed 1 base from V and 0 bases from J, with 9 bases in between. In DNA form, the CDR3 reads TGTGCCAGTAGTATAGGCAGAGGGTACCAAGAGACCCAGTACTTC. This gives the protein CASSIGRGYQETQYF.

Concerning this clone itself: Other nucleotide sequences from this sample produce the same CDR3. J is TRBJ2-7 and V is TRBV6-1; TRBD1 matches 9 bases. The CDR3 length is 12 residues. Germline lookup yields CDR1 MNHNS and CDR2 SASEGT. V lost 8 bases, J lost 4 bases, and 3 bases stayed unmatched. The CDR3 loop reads CASGGQGYEQYF. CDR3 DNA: TGTGCCAGCGGGGGACAGGGTTACGAGCAGTACTTC.

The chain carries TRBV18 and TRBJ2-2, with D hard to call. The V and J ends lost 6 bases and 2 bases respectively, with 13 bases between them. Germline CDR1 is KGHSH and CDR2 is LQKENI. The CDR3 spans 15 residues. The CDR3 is CASSKSFLNTGELFF. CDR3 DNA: TGTGCCAGCTCTAAGAGTTTCCTTAACACCGGGGAGCTGTTTTTT.

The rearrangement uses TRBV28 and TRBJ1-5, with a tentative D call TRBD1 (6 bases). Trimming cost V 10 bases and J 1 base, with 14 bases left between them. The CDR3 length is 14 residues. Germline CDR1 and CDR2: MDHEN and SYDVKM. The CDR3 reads CATQSGTSNQPQHF. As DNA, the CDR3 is TGTGCCACCCAGTCAGGGACAAGCAATCAGCCCCAGCATTTT.

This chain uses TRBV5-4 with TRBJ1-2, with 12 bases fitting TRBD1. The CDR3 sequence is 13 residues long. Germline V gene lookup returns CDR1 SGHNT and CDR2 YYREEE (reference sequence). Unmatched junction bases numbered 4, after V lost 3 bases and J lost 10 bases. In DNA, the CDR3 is TGTGCCAGCAGCTCCGGGACAGGGGGCGCCTACACCTTC. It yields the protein CASSSGTGGAYTF.

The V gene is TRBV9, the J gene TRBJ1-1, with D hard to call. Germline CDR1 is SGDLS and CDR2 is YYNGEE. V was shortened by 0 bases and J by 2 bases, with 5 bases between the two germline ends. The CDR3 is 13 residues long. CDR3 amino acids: CASSVARNTEAFF. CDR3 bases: TGTGCCAGCAGCGTAGCTAGAAACACTGAAGCTTTCTTT.

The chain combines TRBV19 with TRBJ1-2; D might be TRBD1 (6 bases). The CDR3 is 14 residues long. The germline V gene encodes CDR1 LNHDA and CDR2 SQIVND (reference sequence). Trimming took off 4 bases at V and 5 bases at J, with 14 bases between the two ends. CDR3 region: CASSRETGDYGYTF. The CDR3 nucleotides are TGTGCCAGTAGTAGGGAGACAGGAGATTATGGCTACACCTTC.

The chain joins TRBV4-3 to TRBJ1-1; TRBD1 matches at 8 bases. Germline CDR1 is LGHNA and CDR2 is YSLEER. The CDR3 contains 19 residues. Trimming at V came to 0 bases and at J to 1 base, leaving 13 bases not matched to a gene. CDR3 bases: TGCGCCAGCAGCCAAGATTTGGTGGGGAGGACAGGGTCGAACACTGAAGCTTTCTTT. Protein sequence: CASSQDLVGRTGSNTEAFF.

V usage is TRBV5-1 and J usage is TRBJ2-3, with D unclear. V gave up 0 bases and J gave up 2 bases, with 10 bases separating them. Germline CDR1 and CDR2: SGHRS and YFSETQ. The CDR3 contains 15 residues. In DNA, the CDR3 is TGCGCCAGCAGCTTGGATACAGCCAACACAGATACGCAGTATTTT. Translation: CASSLDTANTDTQYF.

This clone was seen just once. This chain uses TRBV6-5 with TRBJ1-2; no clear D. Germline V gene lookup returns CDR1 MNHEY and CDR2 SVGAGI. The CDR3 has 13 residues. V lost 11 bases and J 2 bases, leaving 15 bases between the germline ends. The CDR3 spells CASSNFANYGYTF. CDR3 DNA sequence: TGTGCCTCCTCGAACTTTGCCAACTATGGCTACACCTTC.

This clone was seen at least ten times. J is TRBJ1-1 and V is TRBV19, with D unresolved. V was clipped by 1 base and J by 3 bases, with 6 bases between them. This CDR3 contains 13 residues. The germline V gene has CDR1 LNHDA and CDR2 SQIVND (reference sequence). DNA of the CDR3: TGTGCCAGTAGTATAGCCAGAGACACTGAAGCTTTCTTT. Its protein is CASSIARDTEAFF.

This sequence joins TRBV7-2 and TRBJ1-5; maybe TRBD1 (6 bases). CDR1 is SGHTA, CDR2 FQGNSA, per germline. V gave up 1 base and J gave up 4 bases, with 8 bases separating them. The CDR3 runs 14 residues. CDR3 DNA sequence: TGTGCCAGCAGCTTAGAGGGGGGGAATCAGCCCCAGCATTTT. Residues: CASSLEGGNQPQHF.

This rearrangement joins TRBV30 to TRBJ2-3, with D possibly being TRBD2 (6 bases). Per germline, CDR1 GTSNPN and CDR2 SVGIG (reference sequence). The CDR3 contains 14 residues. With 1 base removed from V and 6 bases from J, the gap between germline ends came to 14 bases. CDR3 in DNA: TGTGCCTGGAGTGATAGTAGGGCGGGGGATACGCAGTATTTT. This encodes CAWSDSRAGDTQYF.